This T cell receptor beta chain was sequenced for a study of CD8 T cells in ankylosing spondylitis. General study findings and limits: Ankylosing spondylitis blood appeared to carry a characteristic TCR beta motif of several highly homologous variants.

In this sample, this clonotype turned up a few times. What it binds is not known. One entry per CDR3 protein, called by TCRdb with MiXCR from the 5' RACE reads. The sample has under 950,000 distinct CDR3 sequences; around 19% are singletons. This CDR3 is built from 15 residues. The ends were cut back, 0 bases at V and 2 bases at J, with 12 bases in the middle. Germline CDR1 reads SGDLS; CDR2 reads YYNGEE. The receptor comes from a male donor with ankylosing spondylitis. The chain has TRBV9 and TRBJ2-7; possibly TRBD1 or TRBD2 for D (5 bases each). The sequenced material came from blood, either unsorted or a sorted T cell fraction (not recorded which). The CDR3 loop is CASSVGGDPTYEQYF. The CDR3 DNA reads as TGTGCCAGCAGCGTAGGAGGGGACCCGACCTACGAGCAGTACTTC.